Below, one TCR beta chain is given with its context. CDR1 and CDR2 from the germline V gene are SQVTM and ANQGSEA. This CDR3 is built from 11 residues. Trimming cost V 7 bases and J 6 bases, with 13 bases left between them. This sample was included in a study of yellow fever vaccine responses in identical twins. TCRdb reprocessed the RT-PCR reads with MiXCR, giving one entry per CDR3 protein. Of 5,500 to 6,500 distinct CDR3 sequences listed, 65% are singletons. The source was T cells from blood (PBMCs), unsorted or a sorted subset (not recorded which), collected before or after yellow fever vaccination (not recorded which). The rearrangement uses TRBV29-1 and TRBJ2-7; TRBD1 is a possible D gene (5 bases). The sequence came from a woman under 30 who received the yellow fever vaccine. The CDR3 sequence is CSAAGFAEQYF. CDR3 nucleotides: TGCAGCGCGGCAGGGTTCGCCGAGCAGTACTTC.